One and the same sample provided the 12 T cell receptor beta chains below, sequenced in a study of T-cell memory formation after mild COVID-19. TCRdb called the 5' RACE reads again in MiXCR, with one record for every CDR3 protein. The data show fewer than 250,000 distinct CDR3 sequences, about 10% seen once. The sequenced sample was PBMCs or a T cell subset sorted from them (not recorded which). These receptors originate from a man between 18 and 35 years old who had mild COVID-19 (a few samples of this study predate the infection). Cell type and time point are not known.

A few counts support this clonotype. V usage is TRBV12-3 or TRBV12-4 and J usage is TRBJ2-7; 9 bases agree with TRBD2. The CDR3 consists of 15 residues. V lost 3 bases to trimming and J lost 1 base; unmatched junction nucleotides: 4. The CDR3 DNA is TGTGCCAGCAGTTTGGAGCGGGGGGTATCCTACGAGCAGTACTTC. It yields the protein CASSLERGVSYEQYF.

The V call is TRBV18, the J call TRBJ1-1; D ambiguous. The CDR3 runs 13 residues. The V end was cut by 3 bases, the J end by 4 bases, with 9 bases between. Germline V lookup: CDR1 KGHSH, CDR2 LQKENI. CDR3 amino acids: CASSPRHGTEAFF. Written as DNA, the CDR3 is TGTGCCAGCTCACCGAGACATGGCACTGAAGCTTTCTTT. Supplemented by reference TRBV18 and TRBJ1-1, the full variable domain reads NAGVMQNPRHLVRRRGQEARLRCSPMKGHSHVYWYRQLPEEGLKFMVYLQKENIIDESGMPKERFSAEFPKEGPSILRIQQVVRGDSAAYFCASSPRHGTEAFFGQGTRLTVV.

The chain carries TRBV3-1 and TRBJ2-7, with 9 bases identical to TRBD1. V shed 4 bases, J shed 6 bases, and the junction held 7 bases outside the gene matches. Germline V gene data show CDR1 as LGHDT and CDR2 as YNNKEL (reference sequence). This CDR3 is built from 14 residues. The CDR3 protein is CASSPGDRVSEQYF. The CDR3 DNA is TGTGCCAGCAGCCCTGGGGACAGGGTCTCCGAGCAGTACTTC.

This clonotype was counted at least ten times. The chain uses TRBV7-2 and TRBJ2-1, with D possibly called TRBD1 or TRBD2 (5 bases each). Germline lookup yields CDR1 SGHTA and CDR2 FQGNSA. CDR3 size: 17 residues. The ends were cut back, 6 bases at V and 0 bases at J, with 18 bases in the middle. CDR3 in amino acids: CASRDRGSRFSYNEQFF. For the CDR3, the DNA is TGTGCCAGCAGGGATCGGGGCAGTAGATTCTCCTACAATGAGCAGTTCTTC.

This clonotype was counted only a few times. The rearrangement links TRBV7-9 to TRBJ2-5; a possible D gene is TRBD2 (6 bases). The V and J ends lost 1 base and 2 bases respectively, with 11 bases between them. The CDR3 length is 15 residues. Germline V gene lookup returns CDR1 SEHNR and CDR2 FQNEAQ (reference sequence). The CDR3 loop reads CASSLVGGVQETQYF. The DNA of the CDR3 is TGTGCCAGCAGCTTAGTAGGCGGGGTACAAGAGACCCAGTACTTC.

The V and J genes are TRBV7-2 and TRBJ2-1, with D perhaps given as TRBD1 or TRBD2 (5 bases each). The CDR3 has 17 amino acids. The ends were cut back, 3 bases at V and 5 bases at J, with 20 bases in the middle. Germline CDR1 SGHTA, CDR2 FQGNSA. The CDR3 loop is CASSLLGPTGPNNEQFF. The CDR3 DNA follows: TGTGCCAGCAGCTTGCTCGGTCCCACGGGGCCGAACAATGAGCAGTTCTTC.

This clonotype was recorded a few times. The rearrangement links TRBV7-2 to TRBJ2-2, with unresolved D. V dropped 8 bases and J dropped 1 base, with 8 bases sitting between them. There are 13 residues in the CDR3. CDR1 is SGHTA, CDR2 FQGNSA, per germline. The CDR3: CASLALNTGELFF. For the CDR3, the DNA is TGTGCCAGCCTGGCTTTGAACACCGGGGAGCTGTTTTTT. The full variable domain, rest sourced from reference TRBV7-2 and TRBJ2-2, is GAGVSQSPSNKVTEKGKDVELRCDPISGHTALYWYRQSLGQGLEFLIYFQGNSAPDKSGLPSDRFSAERTGGSVSTLTIQRTQQEDSAVYLCASLALNTGELFFGEGSRLTVL.

The rearrangement joins TRBV12-3 or TRBV12-4 to TRBJ2-3, with 13 bases matching TRBD2. Trimming at V came to 2 bases and at J to 0 bases, leaving 8 bases not matched to a gene. This CDR3 comprises 19 residues. The CDR3 DNA reads TGTGCCAGCAGTTTACCCAGACTAGCGGGGGGATTAAGCACAGATACGCAGTATTTT. It translates to CASSLPRLAGGLSTDTQYF.

The genes are TRBV24-1 and TRBJ2-1; tentatively, D is TRBD1 or TRBD2 (5 bases each). The germline gives CDR1 KGHDR, CDR2 SFDVKD. V lost 3 bases and J 10 bases, leaving 12 bases between the germline ends. There are 13 residues in the CDR3. CDR3 sequence (DNA): TGTGCCACCAGTGATACGGACGAGGGGGAGCAGTTCTTC. It yields the protein CATSDTDEGEQFF.

This clonotype has at least ten counts. The genes are TRBV7-2 and TRBJ2-2, with D uncertain. Germline V lookup: CDR1 SGHTA, CDR2 FQGNSA. V was trimmed by 5 bases and J by 3 bases, leaving 7 bases between them. The CDR3 totals 13 residues. The CDR3 loop is CASSPEYTGELFF. CDR3 sequence (DNA): TGTGCCAGCAGCCCCGAATACACCGGGGAGCTGTTTTTT.

This clonotype was detected a few times. V gene TRBV7-2 combines with J gene TRBJ2-7; D is possibly TRBD2 (7 bases). Per germline, CDR1 SGHTA and CDR2 FQGNSA. V gave up 3 bases and J gave up 5 bases, with 20 bases separating them. The CDR3 is 16 residues long. The CDR3 DNA follows: TGTGCCAGCAGCTTGGCCCCGGGGAGGGGGGGGCACGAGCAGTACTTC. The encoded protein is CASSLAPGRGGHEQYF.

This chain's CDR3 is CATSGDGAETQYF. The CDR3 coding sequence is TGTGCCACCAGTGGGGACGGTGCGGAGACCCAGTACTTC. The V call is TRBV24-1, the J call TRBJ2-5; D possibly matches TRBD1 or TRBD2 (5 bases each). The CDR3 contains 13 residues. The germline V and J ends were trimmed by 5 bases and 5 bases, with 11 bases remaining between them. Per the germline V gene, CDR1 is KGHDR and CDR2 is SFDVKD.